These 13 T cell receptor beta chains came from one sample sequenced in a study of blood T cell repertoires in COVID-19. Produced via immunoSEQ multiplex PCR; TCRdb's table is partial and in-frame only. The sample includes 150,000 or so clones, around 91% of them seen just once. Sequencing was done on a sample of peripheral blood. Every receptor here comes from a man between 18 and 29 years old with COVID-19, enrolled during active disease.

This rearrangement joins TRBV28 to TRBJ1-5, with unresolved D. Germline lookup yields CDR1 MDHEN and CDR2 SYDVKM. The V end was cut by 7 bases, the J end by 4 bases, with 17 bases between. This CDR3 comprises 15 residues. CDR3 in DNA: TGTGCCAGCAATCCCCAGCAGAGACTTAATCAGCCCCAGCATTTT. The encoded protein is CASNPQQRLNQPQHF.

V usage is TRBV3-1 (or the pseudogene TRBV3-2) and J usage is TRBJ2-1, with 7 bases matching TRBD2. Per the germline V gene, CDR1 is LGHDT and CDR2 is YNNKEL (reference sequence). This CDR3 contains 18 residues. The J segment lost 14 bases and the V segment lost 0 bases, leaving 22 bases of the junction unmatched. The CDR3 coding sequence is TGTGCCAGCAGCCAAGATACGGGGCTATGGCGGGAGCCCTCAGAGGAGTTCTTC. It yields the protein CASSQDTGLWREPSEEFF.

This sequence joins TRBV6-2 or TRBV6-3 and TRBJ2-7; 9 bases are a match to TRBD1. CDR3 size: 16 residues. Germline trimming cut 4 bases from V and 6 bases from J; bases unmatched to any gene: 13. Germline lookup yields CDR1 MNHEY and CDR2 SVGEGT. Here the CDR3 reads CASSSTRDRASGEQYF. The CDR3 DNA follows: TGTGCCAGCAGTTCCACTAGGGACAGGGCGTCAGGCGAGCAGTACTTC.

The gene calls are TRBV10-2 and TRBJ2-7; 8 bases map to TRBD2. Germline V gives CDR1 WSHSY, CDR2 SAAADI. The CDR3 is 16 amino acids. J lost 2 bases, V lost 0 bases, and 6 bases had no gene match. This CDR3 reads CASSESTLLAAYEQYF. The CDR3 nucleotides read TGCGCCAGCAGTGAGTCGACTCTACTAGCGGCCTACGAGCAGTACTTC.

This clone was counted a single time. The rearrangement links TRBV7-8 to TRBJ2-2, with TRBD2 matching 13 bases. J lost 1 base, V lost 4 bases, and 3 bases had no gene match. Germline V gene lookup returns CDR1 SGHVS and CDR2 FQNEAQ. The length of the CDR3 is 17 residues. CDR3 loop: CASSSGLAGLNTGELFF. The CDR3 DNA reads TGTGCCAGCAGCTCGGGACTAGCGGGATTGAACACCGGGGAGCTGTTTTTT.

This chain joins TRBV28 and TRBJ1-2, with D possibly matching TRBD1 (5 bases). Deletions cut 5 bases from V and 4 bases from J, with 14 bases between. Germline-derived CDR1 and CDR2 are MDHEN and SYDVKM. The CDR3 has 14 residues. CDR3 sequence: CASSPPGTPYGYTF. The CDR3 DNA follows: TGTGCCAGCAGTCCTCCCGGGACTCCCTATGGCTACACCTTC.

This chain links TRBV15 with TRBJ2-4, with a possible D match to TRBD1 (5 bases). Germline values: CDR1 LNHNV, CDR2 YYDKDF (reference sequence). Trimming stripped 4 bases from V and 0 bases from J, with 10 bases between. The CDR3 loop spans 15 amino acids. The CDR3 DNA is TGTGCCACCAGCACGACAGAATTAGCCAAAAACATTCAGTACTTC. This codes for CATSTTELAKNIQYF.

This clone was picked up one time. The chain links TRBV6-1 to TRBJ2-2; D might be TRBD1 (6 bases). The CDR3 length is 16 residues. V gave up 4 bases and J gave up 7 bases, with 19 bases separating them. Germline V gene data show CDR1 as MNHNS and CDR2 as SASEGT. This CDR3 is CASSGFEQGFNGELFF. CDR3 coding DNA: TGTGCCAGCAGTGGATTCGAGCAGGGGTTTAACGGGGAGCTGTTTTTT.

CDR3 amino acids: CASSAGQVGGEQYF. DNA of the CDR3: TGTGCCAGCAGCGCCGGACAGGTGGGGGGCGAGCAGTACTTC. The rearrangement joins TRBV21-1 to TRBJ2-7; TRBD1 is taken as the D call from the table, unchecked against the DNA. TRBV21-1 is tagged as a pseudogene. The CDR3 sequence is 14 residues long.

The genes are TRBV28 and TRBJ1-5; D may be TRBD1 (5 bases). This CDR3 has 16 amino acids. The germline V and J ends were trimmed by 5 bases and 2 bases, with 16 bases remaining between them. Germline values: CDR1 MDHEN, CDR2 SYDVKM. The CDR3, as DNA: TGTGCCAGCAGTCCGTTTAAGGACAACGGCAATCAGCCCCAGCATTTT. Translation: CASSPFKDNGNQPQHF.

This chain links TRBV28 with TRBJ1-5, with D possibly being TRBD1 (5 bases). CDR1 and CDR2 from the germline V gene are MDHEN and SYDVKM. V lost 5 bases and J lost 2, with 19 bases in between. This CDR3 is 17 amino acids long. The CDR3 nucleotides read TGTGCCAGCAGTCTTAATTGGGTTAGGGGCGGCAATCAGCCCCAGCATTTT. Protein sequence: CASSLNWVRGGNQPQHF.

The rearrangement uses TRBV30 and TRBJ2-5, with TRBD1 as a possible D gene (5 bases). The CDR3 spans 15 residues. Trimming shortened V by 0 bases and J by 5 bases, and 16 bases separated the two germline ends. Looked up from germline, CDR1 is GTSNPN and CDR2 is SVGIG (reference sequence). This CDR3 reads CAWSVGQGVLETQYF. CDR3 DNA sequence: TGTGCCTGGAGTGTCGGGCAGGGCGTGCTGGAGACCCAGTACTTC.

The V and J genes are TRBV18 and TRBJ2-1; TRBD2 matches at 8 bases. Per germline, CDR1 KGHSH and CDR2 LQKENI. Trimming removed 2 bases from V and 5 bases from J; junction bases left unmatched: 8. There are 16 residues in the CDR3. The CDR3 coding sequence is TGTGCCAGCTCACCAAGTCAGCGGGGGACCCACAATGAGCAGTTCTTC. It codes for CASSPSQRGTHNEQFF. The full variable domain, rest sourced from reference TRBV18 and TRBJ2-1, is NAGVMQNPRHLVRRRGQEARLRCSPMKGHSHVYWYRQLPEEGLKFMVYLQKENIIDESGMPKERFSAEFPKEGPSILRIQQVVRGDSAAYFCASSPSQRGTHNEQFFGPGTRLTVL.